This T cell receptor (beta chain) is from a study of T cell responses to AZD1222 COVID-19 vaccine. General study results and limits: Repertoire sampling occurred only after the peak T cell response. Just six or seven AZD1222 recipients tested seropositive at baseline. White British donors predominated, females outnumbered males, and clonal diversity was possibly underestimated. Targeting of unmutated variant regions was reportedly seen in nearly half of spike-specific TCRs.

Germline CDR1 is MDHEN and CDR2 is SYDVKM. The CDR3 covers 14 residues. The V gene lost 1 base and the J gene lost 2 bases, with 8 bases spanning the gap. Assay used: immunoSEQ multiplex PCR; TCRdb lists only in-frame clones, some missing. The sample lists fewer than 150,000 clones; more than 70% were seen once. Worth noting for this clone: Its specificity is not known.

The source material was peripheral blood, sampled 28 days after the second AZD1222 dose. The receptor was derived from an adult who received the AZD1222 COVID-19 vaccine. V and J are TRBV28 and TRBJ2-5; tentative D call: TRBD2 (5 bases). This CDR3 reads CASSLSRVQETQYF. DNA of the CDR3: TGTGCCAGCAGTTTATCGCGGGTACAAGAGACCCAGTACTTC.